This T cell receptor (beta chain) was found in a study of beta chain features in type 1 diabetes. Study conclusions and caveats: Shortening of TCRB CDR3s, moderate but significant, appeared in all four CD4+ subsets of Type 1 diabetes patients.

Every bit of the isolated RNA underwent reverse transcription, so sequencing read expressed TCRB transcripts. The repertoire was sequenced with immunoSEQ multiplex PCR; TCRdb's copy has only in-frame clones and lacks some. Of 500,000 to 800,000 clones in the sample, around 12% were seen once. V lost 7 bases and J lost 4, with 10 bases in between. This CDR3 has 12 amino acids. Germline CDR1 SNHLY, CDR2 FYNNEI. As for this clone: The antigen remains unidentified.

Source material: naive CD4+ T cells from blood. This rearrangement joins TRBV2 to TRBJ1-2, with a tentative D call TRBD1 (5 bases). This TCR derives from a young man with type 1 diabetes. CDR3 protein: CASIDSSYGYTF. The DNA for the CDR3 is TGTGCCAGCATTGACAGTTCCTATGGCTACACCTTC.